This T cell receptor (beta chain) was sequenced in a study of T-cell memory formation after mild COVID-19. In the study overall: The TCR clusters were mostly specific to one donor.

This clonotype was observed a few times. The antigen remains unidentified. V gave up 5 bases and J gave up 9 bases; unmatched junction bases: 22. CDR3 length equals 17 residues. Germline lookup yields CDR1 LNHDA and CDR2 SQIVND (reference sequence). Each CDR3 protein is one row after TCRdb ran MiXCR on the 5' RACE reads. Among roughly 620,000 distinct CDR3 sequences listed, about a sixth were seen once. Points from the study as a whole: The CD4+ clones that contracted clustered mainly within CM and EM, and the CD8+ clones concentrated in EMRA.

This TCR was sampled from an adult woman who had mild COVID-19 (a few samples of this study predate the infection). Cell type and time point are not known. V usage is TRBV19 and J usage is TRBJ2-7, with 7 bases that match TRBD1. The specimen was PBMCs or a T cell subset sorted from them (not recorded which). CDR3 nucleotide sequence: TGTGCCAGTAGTCCGGGACAGCCCCTCCTTCGTGCCGGGGTGCAGTACTTC. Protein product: CASSPGQPLLRAGVQYF.